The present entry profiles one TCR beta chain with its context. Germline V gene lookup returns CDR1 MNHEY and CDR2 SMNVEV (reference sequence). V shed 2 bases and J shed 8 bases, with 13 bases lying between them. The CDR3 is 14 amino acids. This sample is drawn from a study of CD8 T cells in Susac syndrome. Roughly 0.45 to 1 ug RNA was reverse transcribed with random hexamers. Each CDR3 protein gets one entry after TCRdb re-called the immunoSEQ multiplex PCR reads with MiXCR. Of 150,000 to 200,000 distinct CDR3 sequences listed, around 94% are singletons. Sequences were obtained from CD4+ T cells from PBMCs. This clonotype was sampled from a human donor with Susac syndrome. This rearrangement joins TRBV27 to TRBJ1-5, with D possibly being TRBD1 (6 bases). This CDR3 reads CASSLTAGVKPQHF. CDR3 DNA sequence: TGTGCCAGCAGTTTAACGGCAGGGGTGAAGCCCCAGCATTTT.